This T cell receptor beta chain was sequenced for a study of radiotherapy plus CTLA-4 blockade in lung cancer. Study-level information: Of all patients, around 18% responded objectively and about 30% showed disease control.

Libraries were prepared by immunoSEQ multiplex PCR; TCRdb keeps only in-frame clonotypes and omits some of them. The sample holds 40,000 to 50,000 clones, about 77% seen once. The CDR3 loop spans 14 amino acids. Germline CDR1 and CDR2: SGHNT and YYREEE (reference sequence). The J segment lost 8 bases and the V segment lost 2 bases, leaving 9 bases of the junction unmatched. The TCR originated in a human donor with non-small cell lung cancer who had stable disease on radiotherapy plus ipilimumab. Sequencing was performed on peripheral blood, taken from a patient treated with radiotherapy plus ipilimumab. The genes are TRBV5-4 and TRBJ1-2; 7 bases align to TRBD1. As DNA, the CDR3 is TGTGCCAGCAGCTTAGCTGACAGGGTTGGCGGCTACACCTTC. It is translated as CASSLADRVGGYTF.